Shown below are 12 T cell receptor beta chains from a single sample sequenced in a study of identical twins (dated by TCRdb to the mid-2010s). The library came from 5' RACE. Sequenced on an Illumina HiSeq 2000. TCRdb's own reprocessing of the public reads used fastp at Q25 and MiXCR and kept productive beta chains. Each entry merges the rows of one CDR3 protein and shows their most common DNA and genes. The sample profile shows roughly 720,000 distinct CDR3 sequences; 15% to 20% of them were found once. The top ten clones comprise about an eighth of the sample. The data were also submitted as part of a second study, on T cells expressing NK-cell markers.

The sample taken for sequencing was PBMCs. The origin of the receptors is a woman under 30 in good health.

This clonotype was seen only a few times. The V gene is TRBV15, the J gene TRBJ2-3; either TRBD1 or TRBD2 may fit D (5 bases each). The ends were cut back, 5 bases at V and 4 bases at J, with 13 bases in the middle. CDR3 length equals 14 residues. The germline gives CDR1 LNHNV, CDR2 YYDKDF (reference sequence). CDR3 sequence: CATSVPEGPDTQYF. CDR3 nucleotides: TGTGCCACCAGCGTCCCCGAGGGGCCAGATACGCAGTATTTT.

The chain couples TRBV5-5 to TRBJ1-1, with unresolved D. Per the germline V gene, CDR1 is SGHKS and CDR2 is YYEKEE (reference sequence). The CDR3 covers 15 residues. Trimming pared 0 bases from V and 1 base from J, leaving 10 bases between. The DNA for the CDR3 is TGTGCCAGCAGCTTGGGGACTTTGAAGAACACTGAAGCTTTCTTT. Amino acid sequence: CASSLGTLKNTEAFF.

Only a few counts were recorded for this clonotype. V is TRBV5-5 and J is TRBJ1-2; D gene ambiguous. The CDR3 runs to 12 residues. Germline CDR1 and CDR2: SGHKS and YYEKEE (reference sequence). Between the trimmed V and J ends, which lost 2 bases and 6 bases, there was a span of 8 bases. The CDR3 sequence: CASSFRENGYTF. The CDR3 DNA follows: TGTGCCAGCAGCTTCCGTGAGAATGGCTACACCTTC.

This clonotype occurred a few times. The chain uses TRBV6-2 or TRBV6-3 and TRBJ1-5; D remains unclear. Germline CDR1 and CDR2: MNHEY and SVGEGT. V was trimmed by 0 bases and J by 4 bases, leaving 10 bases between them. The CDR3 consists of 15 residues. The CDR3, as DNA: TGTGCCAGCAGTTACTCGAGGTTAGAAAATCAGCCCCAGCATTTT. Amino acids: CASSYSRLENQPQHF.

Of note for this clonotype: Germline is not matched at one junction end, which may reflect a read error. This rearrangement joins TRBV10-2 to TRBJ2-4; 8 bases align to TRBD2. This CDR3 has 17 residues. Per the germline V gene, CDR1 is WSHSY and CDR2 is SAAADI. CDR3 region: CASSESNTGLAKSIQYF. The CDR3 DNA sequence: TGCGCCAGCAGTGAGTCTAATACAGGACTAGCCAAAAGCATTCAGTACTTC.

The chain is built from TRBV12-3 or TRBV12-4 and TRBJ2-3, with TRBD2 matching 8 bases. The CDR3 spans 18 residues. The V and J ends lost 5 bases and 4 bases, in that order; junction bases with no gene match: 17. The CDR3 DNA is TGTGCCAGCAGTCCCGGGACTAGGTTGTCGTCAGGGCCAGATACGCAGTATTTT. This sequence encodes CASSPGTRLSSGPDTQYF.

This clonotype was counted at least ten times. The chain joins TRBV6-2 or TRBV6-3 to TRBJ2-3; D gene uncertain. The V end lost 5 bases, the J end lost 4 bases, and 13 bases lay between the germline ends. The CDR3 spans 14 residues. The germline V gene has CDR1 MNHEY and CDR2 SVGEGT. DNA for the CDR3: TGTGCCAGCAGTCGGGCCGTGACCGCAGATACGCAGTATTTT. It yields the protein CASSRAVTADTQYF.

The rearrangement joins TRBV10-3 to TRBJ2-7, with 7 bases aligning to TRBD1. Germline trimming cut 10 bases from V and 0 bases from J; bases unmatched to any gene: 3. From germline, CDR1 is ENHRY and CDR2 SYGVKD. This CDR3 has 12 residues. CDR3 nucleotides: TGTGCCACAGACAGGGACTCCTACGAGCAGTACTTC. The encoded protein is CATDRDSYEQYF.

V is TRBV20-1 and J is TRBJ2-6; D call uncertain. Germline V gene data show CDR1 as DFQATT and CDR2 as SNEGSKA (reference sequence). The CDR3 has 11 residues. The ends were cut back, 6 bases at V and 13 bases at J, with 13 bases in the middle. CDR3 sequence: CSAPLDLVLTF. The DNA of the CDR3 is TGCAGTGCCCCCCTTGATCTAGTCCTGACTTTC.

The chain couples TRBV5-5 to TRBJ2-5; TRBD2 matches 8 bases. The germline gives CDR1 SGHKS, CDR2 YYEKEE (reference sequence). The CDR3 is made up of 17 amino acids. V shed 4 bases, J shed 2 bases, and the junction held 13 bases outside the gene matches. CDR3: CASSAGPGLGAQETQYF. CDR3 coding DNA: TGTGCCAGCAGCGCCGGGCCGGGACTAGGGGCGCAAGAGACCCAGTACTTC. The variable domain in full, completed from reference TRBV5-5 and TRBJ2-5, reads DAGVTQSPTHLIKTRGQQVTLRCSPISGHKSVSWYQQVLGQGPQFIFQYYEKEERGRGNFPDRFSARQFPNYSSELNVNALLLGDSALYLCASSAGPGLGAQETQYFGPGTRLLVL.

The V call is TRBV18, the J call TRBJ2-1; 10 nucleotides line up with TRBD2. CDR1 KGHSH and CDR2 LQKENI come from the germline V gene. Trimming took 0 bases from V and 8 from J; bases not matched to a gene: 7. The CDR3 sequence is 16 residues long. CDR3 coding DNA: TGTGCCAGCTCACCACCGGCTAGCGGGAGTTTGTATGAGCAGTTCTTC. Its translation is CASSPPASGSLYEQFF.

The chain has TRBV7-2 and TRBJ2-1; possibly TRBD1 for D (5 bases). Trimming left V 5 bases short and J 3 bases short, with 14 bases between. This CDR3 is 15 amino acids long. Germline CDR1 SGHTA, CDR2 FQGNSA. This CDR3 is CASSLRGGVYNEQFF. The DNA for the CDR3 is TGTGCCAGCAGCCTTAGGGGCGGAGTCTACAATGAGCAGTTCTTC.